Following are 11 T cell receptor beta chains from one sample sequenced in a study of T cell responses to AZD1222 COVID-19 vaccine (dated by TCRdb to the early 2020s). Interpreted using the paper, the time point label stands for: about 28 days (+/-7) after the second vaccine dose. The treatment or condition label, as the study defines it: meningococcal conjugate vaccine given as trial control. Library preparation used the immunoSEQ multiplex PCR assay. Imported from immuneACCESS, the table was reduced by TCRdb to in-frame sequences with V and J called. These copies leave out some clones; in studies compared against another copy, an unresolved V gene accounts for under half, and the cause of the remainder is not known. This sample has over 150,000 clones in its table, and 80% to 95% of those were observed once. Roughly 1% of the sample is held by the ten biggest clonotypes. This material consisted of peripheral blood, taken 28 days after the second dose of the MenACWY control vaccine. The origin of the receptors is an adult who received the MenACWY meningococcal vaccine as a control.

J is TRBJ1-2 and V is TRBV7-2, with TRBD1 as a possible D gene (5 bases). The CDR3 is 13 residues long. Germline V CDR1 and CDR2: SGHTA, FQGNSA. V lost 1 base and J 6 bases, leaving 9 bases between the germline ends. As DNA, the CDR3 is TGTGCCAGCAGCTTAGATGGGGGGAATGGCTACACCTTC. It yields the protein CASSLDGGNGYTF.

This chain uses TRBV6-1 with TRBJ1-5, with TRBD1 matching 7 bases. The CDR3 runs to 16 residues. Unmatched junction bases numbered 12, after V lost 4 bases and J lost 6 bases. The germline V gene has CDR1 MNHNS and CDR2 SASEGT. Here the CDR3 DNA reads TGTGCCAGCAGTGTACAGTCAGGGGGATTCACTCAGCCCCAGCATTTT. Translating gives CASSVQSGGFTQPQHF.

This chain connects TRBV2 to TRBJ2-7; the D gene is possibly TRBD2 (5 bases). V was trimmed by 6 bases and J by 0 bases, leaving 9 bases between them. The CDR3 is 13 amino acids. CDR1 is SNHLY and CDR2 is FYNNEI in the germline V gene. CDR3 nucleotide sequence: TGTGCCAGCAGGGACTTGGCCTCCTACGAGCAGTACTTC. Its protein is CASRDLASYEQYF.

The rearrangement links TRBV3-1 (or the pseudogene TRBV3-2) to TRBJ1-1; D uncertain. The CDR3 extends over 15 amino acids. Looked up from germline, CDR1 is LGHDT and CDR2 is YNNKEL (reference sequence). Trimming stripped 0 bases from V and 0 bases from J, with 8 bases between. This CDR3 is CASSQDPGVNTEAFF. CDR3 bases: TGTGCCAGCAGCCAAGATCCTGGGGTGAACACTGAAGCTTTCTTT.

The chain links TRBV9 to TRBJ1-1; D gene unclear. Per the germline V gene, CDR1 is SGDLS and CDR2 is YYNGEE. CDR3 length equals 14 residues. Deletions cut 0 bases from V and 8 bases from J, with 14 bases between. CDR3 amino acids: CASSVAGGPEEAFF. The CDR3 coding sequence is TGTGCCAGCAGCGTAGCAGGAGGACCCGAGGAAGCTTTCTTT.

The CDR3 DNA is TGTGCCAGCTCTCTCGACAGGGTGAATCAGCCCCAGCATTTT. Encoded protein: CASSLDRVNQPQHF. The V gene is TRBV18, the J gene TRBJ1-5; 7 positions match TRBD1. Trimming at V came to 6 bases and at J to 4 bases, leaving 6 bases not matched to a gene. Germline V gene lookup returns CDR1 KGHSH and CDR2 LQKENI. The CDR3 runs to 14 residues.

This clone was counted between two and nine times. This chain connects TRBV5-6 to TRBJ1-1; 9 nucleotides match TRBD1. CDR3 length: 14 amino acids. Trimming removed 0 bases from V and 5 bases from J; junction bases left unmatched: 2. Germline CDR1 and CDR2: SGHDT and YYEEEE. The CDR3 is CASSLEDRGTEAFF. CDR3 nucleotide sequence: TGTGCCAGCAGCTTGGAGGACAGGGGAACTGAAGCTTTCTTT.

The CDR3 DNA is TGTGCCAGCAGCTCATGGACTAGCGCGGGCTATCGCAACACCGGGGAGCTGTTTTTT. Residues: CASSSWTSAGYRNTGELFF. The genes are TRBV5-6 and TRBJ2-2, with 9 bases lining up with TRBD2. Germline V gene data show CDR1 as SGHDT and CDR2 as YYEEEE. This CDR3 region has 19 residues. The V and J ends lost 3 bases and 2 bases, in that order; junction bases with no gene match: 14.

The CDR3 region is CASSQNPQGFGEKLFF. CDR3 bases: TGCGCCAGCAGCCAAAACCCCCAGGGGTTTGGAGAAAAACTGTTTTTT. The V and J genes are TRBV5-1 and TRBJ1-4; D is possibly TRBD1 (6 bases). Germline CDR1 and CDR2: SGHRS and YFSETQ. V was cut by 4 bases and J by 8 bases, with 21 bases left in between. The CDR3 is made up of 16 amino acids.

V gene TRBV5-4 combines with J gene TRBJ1-2, with D perhaps TRBD1 (6 bases). Looked up from germline, CDR1 is SGHNT and CDR2 is YYREEE (reference sequence). Trimming removed 3 bases at V and 8 bases at J, with 17 bases between. The CDR3 totals 14 residues. Here the CDR3 reads CASSSGTPAKGYTF. As DNA, the CDR3 is TGTGCCAGCAGCTCCGGGACACCGGCGAAAGGCTACACCTTC.

Of note for this clone: Other DNA sequences in the same sample also yield this CDR3. This chain joins TRBV7-2 and TRBJ1-1, with D perhaps TRBD1 (5 bases). There are 13 residues in the CDR3. V dropped 5 bases and J dropped 4 bases, with 11 bases sitting between them. Germline CDR1 is SGHTA and CDR2 is FQGNSA. Here the CDR3 reads CASSPGRGTEAFF. The CDR3 nucleotides read TGTGCCAGCAGCCCGGGGAGGGGCACTGAAGCTTTCTTT.